The clone carrying this TCR beta chain showed up many times. The source of the sample is a study of response to subunit inactivated influenza vaccine. V was pared by 1 base and J by 5 bases, with 17 bases between. Germline V gene lookup returns CDR1 SGHVS and CDR2 FQNEAQ. This CDR3 is built from 17 residues. TCRdb passed the RT-PCR reads through MiXCR, listing each CDR3 protein once. The sample has about 700,000 distinct CDR3 sequences; 14% are singletons. The clonotype originates from a man aged 50-60 years who received an inactivated influenza vaccine. The chain has TRBV7-8 and TRBJ2-2; the D gene is possibly TRBD2 (5 bases). Sample: PBMCs from blood, taken 14 days before vaccination. The CDR3 DNA reads as TGTGCCAGCAGCTTAGTTGTGTGGGAGCAAGGGACCGGGGAGCTGTTTTTT. It codes for CASSLVVWEQGTGELFF.